The 3 T cell receptor beta chains in this list originate from one sample, sequenced in a study of shared clonotypes between healthy human individuals. Some clones are missing from TCRdb's copy, which holds only in-frame ones; the method was immunoSEQ multiplex PCR. The data hold about 1,500,000 clones, with roughly 96% observed a single time. The sequencing sample was made of naive CD4+ T cells sorted from blood. The subset was: CD45RA+ positively selected. These receptors were taken from a man aged 30 to 45 in good health.

V and J are TRBV5-4 and TRBJ1-2; no firm D call. CDR1 SGHNT and CDR2 YYREEE come from the germline V gene (reference sequence). CDR3 size: 16 residues. V was pared by 0 bases and J by 2 bases, with 14 bases between. CDR3 in DNA: TGTGCCAGCAGCTTGGAAGCTGAACGTAGAAACTATGGCTACACCTTC. This translates into CASSLEAERRNYGYTF.

The chain has TRBV5-6 and TRBJ1-3, with a possible D match to TRBD1 (5 bases). V was cut by 0 bases and J by 0 bases, with 10 bases left in between. CDR1 is SGHDT and CDR2 is YYEEEE in the germline V gene. The CDR3 runs 16 residues. CDR3: CASSLVRGLSGNTIYF. The CDR3 nucleotides are TGTGCCAGCAGCTTGGTCCGGGGCCTCTCTGGAAACACCATATATTTT.

The rearrangement joins TRBV5-1 to TRBJ2-2; D gene unclear. This CDR3 contains 16 residues. CDR1 and CDR2 (germline): SGHRS, YFSETQ. The germline V and J ends were trimmed by 0 bases and 5 bases, with 14 bases remaining between them. CDR3 region: CASSLGLIGRTGELFF. The CDR3 bases are TGCGCCAGCAGCTTGGGGTTGATAGGGCGAACCGGGGAGCTGTTTTTT.